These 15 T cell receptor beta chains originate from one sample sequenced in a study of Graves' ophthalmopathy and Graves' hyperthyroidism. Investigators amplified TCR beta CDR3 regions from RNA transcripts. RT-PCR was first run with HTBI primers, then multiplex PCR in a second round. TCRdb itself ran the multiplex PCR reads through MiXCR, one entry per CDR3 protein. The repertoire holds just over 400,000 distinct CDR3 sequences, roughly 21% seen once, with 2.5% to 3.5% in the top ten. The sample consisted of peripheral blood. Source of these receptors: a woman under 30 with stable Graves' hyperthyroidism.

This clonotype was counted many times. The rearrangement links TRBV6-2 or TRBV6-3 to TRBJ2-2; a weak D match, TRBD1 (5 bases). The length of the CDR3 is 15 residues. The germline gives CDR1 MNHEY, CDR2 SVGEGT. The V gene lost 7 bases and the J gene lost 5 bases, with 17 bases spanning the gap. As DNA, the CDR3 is TGTGCCAGCAAACCAAAGGGGCTGGAGACCGGGGAGCTGTTTTTT. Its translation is CASKPKGLETGELFF.

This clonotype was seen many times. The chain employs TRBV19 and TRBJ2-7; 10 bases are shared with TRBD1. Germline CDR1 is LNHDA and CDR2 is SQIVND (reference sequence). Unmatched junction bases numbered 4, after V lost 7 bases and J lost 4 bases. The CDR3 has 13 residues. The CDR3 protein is CASMSGQGYEQYF. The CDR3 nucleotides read TGTGCCAGTATGTCGGGACAGGGGTACGAGCAGTACTTC.

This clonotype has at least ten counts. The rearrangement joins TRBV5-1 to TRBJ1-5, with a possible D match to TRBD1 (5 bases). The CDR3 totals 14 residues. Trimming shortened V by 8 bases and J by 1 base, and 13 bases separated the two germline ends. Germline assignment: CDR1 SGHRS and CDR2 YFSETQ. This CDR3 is CASFQGGSNQPQHF. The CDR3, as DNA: TGCGCCAGTTTTCAGGGAGGGAGCAATCAGCCCCAGCATTTT.

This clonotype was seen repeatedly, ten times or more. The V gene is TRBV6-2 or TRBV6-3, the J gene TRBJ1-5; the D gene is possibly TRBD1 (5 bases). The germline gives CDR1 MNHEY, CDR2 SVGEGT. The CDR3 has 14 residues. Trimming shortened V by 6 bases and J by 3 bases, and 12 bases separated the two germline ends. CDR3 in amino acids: CASRRDANNQPQHF. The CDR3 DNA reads TGTGCCAGCAGGAGGGACGCCAACAATCAGCCCCAGCATTTT.

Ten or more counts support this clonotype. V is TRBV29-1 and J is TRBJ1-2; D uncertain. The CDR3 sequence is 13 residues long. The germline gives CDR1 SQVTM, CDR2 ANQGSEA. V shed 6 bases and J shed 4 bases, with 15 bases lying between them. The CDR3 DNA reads TGCAGCGTCCGATCATACTTTCCCTATGGCTACACCTTC. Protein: CSVRSYFPYGYTF. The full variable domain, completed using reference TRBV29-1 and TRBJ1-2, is SAVISQKPSRDICQRGTSLTIQCQVDSQVTMMFWYRQQPGQSLTLIATANQGSEATYESGFVIDKFPISRPNLTFSTLTVSNMSPEDSSIYLCSVRSYFPYGYTFGSGTRLTVV.

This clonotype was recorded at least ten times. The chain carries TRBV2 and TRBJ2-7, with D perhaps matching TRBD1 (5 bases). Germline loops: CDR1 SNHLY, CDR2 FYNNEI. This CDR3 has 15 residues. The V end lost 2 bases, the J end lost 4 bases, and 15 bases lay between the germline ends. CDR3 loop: CASSEIQGQSYEQYF. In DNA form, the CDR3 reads TGTGCCAGCAGTGAAATCCAGGGCCAGAGTTACGAGCAGTACTTC.

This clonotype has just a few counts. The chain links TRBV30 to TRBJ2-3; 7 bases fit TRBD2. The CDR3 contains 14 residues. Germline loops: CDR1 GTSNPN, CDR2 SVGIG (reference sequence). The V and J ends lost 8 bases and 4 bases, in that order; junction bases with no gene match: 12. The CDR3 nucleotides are TGTGCCAGCCCAGCGGGGTCTGGTTCAGATACGCAGTATTTT. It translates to CASPAGSGSDTQYF.

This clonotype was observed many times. The CDR3 DNA sequence: TGCAGTGCTAGTGGCTCCTACTCCTACGAGCAGTACTTC. This codes for CSASGSYSYEQYF. The V call is TRBV20-1, the J call TRBJ2-7; no clear D gene. Germline V gives CDR1 DFQATT, CDR2 SNEGSKA (reference sequence). CDR3 length equals 13 residues. Trimming took 3 bases from V and 0 from J, leaving 9 bases between them.

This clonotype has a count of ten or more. The chain's CDR3 is CASSYYLNTGELFF. The CDR3 nucleotides are TGTGCCAGCAGTTACTATCTCAACACCGGGGAGCTGTTTTTT. The genes are TRBV6-5 and TRBJ2-2; D gene unclear. Trimming removed 1 base from V and 2 bases from J, with 5 bases in between. The CDR3 is made up of 14 amino acids. Germline V gene sequence: CDR1 MNHEY, CDR2 SVGAGI.

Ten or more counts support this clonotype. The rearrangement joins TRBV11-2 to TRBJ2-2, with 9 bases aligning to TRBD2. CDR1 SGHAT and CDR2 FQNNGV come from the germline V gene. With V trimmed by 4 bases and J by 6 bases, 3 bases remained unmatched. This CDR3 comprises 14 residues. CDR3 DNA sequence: TGTGCCAGCAGCTCCGGGACTAGCCCCGGGGAGCTGTTTTTT. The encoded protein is CASSSGTSPGELFF.

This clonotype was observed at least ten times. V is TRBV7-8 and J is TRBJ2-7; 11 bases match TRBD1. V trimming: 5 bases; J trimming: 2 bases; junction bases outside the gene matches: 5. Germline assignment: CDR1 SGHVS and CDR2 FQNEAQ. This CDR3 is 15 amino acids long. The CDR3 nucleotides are TGTGCCAGCAGCCTAGGGACAGGGGGGCCCTACGAGCAGTACTTC. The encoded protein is CASSLGTGGPYEQYF.

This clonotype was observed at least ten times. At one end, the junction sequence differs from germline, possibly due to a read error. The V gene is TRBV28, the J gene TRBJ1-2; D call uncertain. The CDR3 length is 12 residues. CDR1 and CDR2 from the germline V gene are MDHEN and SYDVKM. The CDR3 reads CASSPPFYGYTF. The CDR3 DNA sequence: TGTGCCAGCAGTCCCCCGTTCTATGGGTACACCTTC.

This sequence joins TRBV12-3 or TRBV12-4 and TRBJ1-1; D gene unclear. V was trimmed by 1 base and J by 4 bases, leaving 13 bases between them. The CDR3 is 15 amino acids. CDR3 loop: CASSLGAGRGTEAFF. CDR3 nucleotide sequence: TGTGCCAGCAGTTTAGGCGCTGGGAGAGGCACTGAAGCTTTCTTT.

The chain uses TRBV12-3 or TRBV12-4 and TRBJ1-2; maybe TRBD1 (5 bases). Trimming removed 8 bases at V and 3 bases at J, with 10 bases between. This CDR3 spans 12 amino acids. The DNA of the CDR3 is TGTGCCAGCGTAGCGGGGGACTATGGCTACACCTTC. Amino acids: CASVAGDYGYTF.

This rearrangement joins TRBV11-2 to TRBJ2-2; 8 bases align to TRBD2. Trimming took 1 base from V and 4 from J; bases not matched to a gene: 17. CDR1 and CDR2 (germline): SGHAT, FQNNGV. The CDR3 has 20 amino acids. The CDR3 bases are TGTGCCAGCAGCTTAGGTCTTTACGTGGGGAGCGGGAGTATCACCGGGGAGCTGTTTTTT. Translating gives CASSLGLYVGSGSITGELFF.